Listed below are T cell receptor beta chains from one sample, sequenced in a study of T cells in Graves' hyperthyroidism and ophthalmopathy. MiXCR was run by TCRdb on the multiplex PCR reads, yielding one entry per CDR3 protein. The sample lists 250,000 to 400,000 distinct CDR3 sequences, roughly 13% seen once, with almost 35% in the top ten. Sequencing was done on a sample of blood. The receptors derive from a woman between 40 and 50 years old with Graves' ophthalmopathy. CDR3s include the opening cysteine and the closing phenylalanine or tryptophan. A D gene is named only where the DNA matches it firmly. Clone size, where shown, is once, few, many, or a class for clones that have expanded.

CASSRTGYGYTF	TGTGCCAGCAGCCGAACAGGGTATGGCTACACCTTC	many	.	TRBV12-3/TRBV12-4	TRBJ1-2
CASSYSGQPYGYTF	TGTGCCAGCAGTTACTCAGGACAGCCCTATGGCTACACCTTC	many	.	TRBV6-6	TRBJ1-2
CASSLRGRSDTQYF	TGTGCCAGCAGTTTAAGGGGGAGATCAGATACGCAGTATTTT	many	.	TRBV27	TRBJ2-3
CASSEILGLETQYF	TGTGCCAGCAGTGAAATCCTTGGATTGGAGACCCAGTACTTC	many	.	TRBV2	TRBJ2-5
CASSLDPGANTGELFF	TGTGCCAGCAGCTTGGATCCGGGGGCGAACACCGGGGAGCTGTTTTTT	.	.	TRBV5-4	TRBJ2-2
CASSLASGGAPDTQYF	TGTGCCAGCAGCTTAGCTAGCGGGGGGGCCCCAGATACGCAGTATTTT	.	TRBD2	TRBV7-2	TRBJ2-3
CASSFLGQGHEQFF	TGTGCCAGCAGTTTCCTTGGACAGGGTCATGAGCAGTTCTTC	many	TRBD1	TRBV2	TRBJ2-1
CASSKTGGYNEQFF	TGTGCCAGCTCCAAGACAGGGGGTTACAATGAGCAGTTCTTC	.	TRBD1	TRBV18	TRBJ2-1
CSAKGQGALQPQHF	TGCAGTGCTAAGGGACAGGGGGCCCTACAGCCCCAGCATTTT	many	TRBD1	TRBV20-1	TRBJ1-5
CASSWRAHNEQFF	TGTGCCAGCAGTTGGAGGGCCCACAATGAGCAGTTCTTC	many	.	TRBV6-1	TRBJ2-1